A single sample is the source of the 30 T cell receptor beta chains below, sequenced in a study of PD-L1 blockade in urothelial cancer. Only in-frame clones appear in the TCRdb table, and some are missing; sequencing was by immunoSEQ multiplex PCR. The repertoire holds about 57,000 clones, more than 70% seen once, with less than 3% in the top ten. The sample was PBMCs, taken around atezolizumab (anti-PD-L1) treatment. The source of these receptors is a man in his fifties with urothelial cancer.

CDR3 loop: CASIMDSTTNEKLFF. CDR3 in DNA: TGTGCCAGCATTATGGACAGCACAACTAATGAAAAACTGTTTTTT. This rearrangement joins TRBV6-6 to TRBJ1-4, with TRBD1 as a possible D gene (6 bases). With 7 bases removed from V and 0 bases from J, the gap between germline ends came to 12 bases. The germline V gene encodes CDR1 MNHNY and CDR2 SVGAGI (reference sequence). The CDR3 is 15 residues long.

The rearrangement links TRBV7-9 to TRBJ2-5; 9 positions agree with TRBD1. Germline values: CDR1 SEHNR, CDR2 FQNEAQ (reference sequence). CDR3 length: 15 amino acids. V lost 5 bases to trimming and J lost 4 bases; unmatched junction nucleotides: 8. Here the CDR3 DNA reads TGTGCCAGCAGCGTGGGACAGGGATTAGCAGAGACCCAGTACTTC. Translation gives CASSVGQGLAETQYF.

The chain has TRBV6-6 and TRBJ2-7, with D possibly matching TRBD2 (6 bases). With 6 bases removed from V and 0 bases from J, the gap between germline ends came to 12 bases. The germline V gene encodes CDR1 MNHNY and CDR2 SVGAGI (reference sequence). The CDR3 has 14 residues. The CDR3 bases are TGTGCCAGCAGACGGGACTTCAACTCCTACGAGCAGTACTTC. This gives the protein CASRRDFNSYEQYF.

CDR3 sequence reads: CASSRREASNEQYF. Here the CDR3 DNA reads TGTGCCAGCAGCCGACGGGAGGCGAGCAACGAGCAGTACTTC. The chain combines TRBV9 with TRBJ2-7; 7 bases line up with TRBD2. Trimming at V came to 4 bases and at J to 5 bases, leaving 9 bases not matched to a gene. Looked up from germline, CDR1 is SGDLS and CDR2 is YYNGEE. The CDR3 extends over 14 amino acids.

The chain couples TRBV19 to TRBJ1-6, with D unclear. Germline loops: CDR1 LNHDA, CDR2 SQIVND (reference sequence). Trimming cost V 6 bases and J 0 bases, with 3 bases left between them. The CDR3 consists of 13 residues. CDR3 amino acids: CASSSSYNSPLHF. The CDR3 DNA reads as TGTGCCAGTAGCTCCTCCTATAATTCACCCCTCCACTTT.

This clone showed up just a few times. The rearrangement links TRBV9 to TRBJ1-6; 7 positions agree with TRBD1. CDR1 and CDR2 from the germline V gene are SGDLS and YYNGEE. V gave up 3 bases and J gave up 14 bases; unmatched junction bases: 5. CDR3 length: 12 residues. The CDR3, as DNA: TGTGCCAGCAGCGCCTTGACAGGGACCCTCCACTTT. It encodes CASSALTGTLHF.

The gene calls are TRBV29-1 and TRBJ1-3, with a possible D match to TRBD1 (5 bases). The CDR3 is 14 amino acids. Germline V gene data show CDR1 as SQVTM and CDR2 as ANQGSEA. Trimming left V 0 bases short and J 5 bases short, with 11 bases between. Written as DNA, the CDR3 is TGCAGCGTTGAAGATCCCAGGGTACGAAACACCATATATTTT. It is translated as CSVEDPRVRNTIYF.

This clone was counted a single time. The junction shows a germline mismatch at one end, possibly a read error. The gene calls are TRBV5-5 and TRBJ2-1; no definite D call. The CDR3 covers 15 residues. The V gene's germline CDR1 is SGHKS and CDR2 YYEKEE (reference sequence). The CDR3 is CASSLEPRSYHEQFF. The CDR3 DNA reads TGTGCCAGCAGCTTGGAACCTCGTAGCTACCATGAGCAGTTCTTC.

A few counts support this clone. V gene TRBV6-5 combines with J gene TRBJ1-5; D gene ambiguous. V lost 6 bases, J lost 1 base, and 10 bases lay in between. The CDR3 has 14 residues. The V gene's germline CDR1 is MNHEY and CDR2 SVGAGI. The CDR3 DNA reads TGTGCCAGCAGCCAGACTTTGAGCAATCAGCCCCAGCATTTT. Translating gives CASSQTLSNQPQHF.

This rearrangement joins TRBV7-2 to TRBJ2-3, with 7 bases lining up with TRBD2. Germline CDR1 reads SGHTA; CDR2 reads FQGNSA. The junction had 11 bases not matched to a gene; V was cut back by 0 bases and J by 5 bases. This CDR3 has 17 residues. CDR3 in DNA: TGTGCCAGCAGCTTAGCCCGGTTTAGCGGGTATAAAGATACGCAGTATTTT. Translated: CASSLARFSGYKDTQYF.

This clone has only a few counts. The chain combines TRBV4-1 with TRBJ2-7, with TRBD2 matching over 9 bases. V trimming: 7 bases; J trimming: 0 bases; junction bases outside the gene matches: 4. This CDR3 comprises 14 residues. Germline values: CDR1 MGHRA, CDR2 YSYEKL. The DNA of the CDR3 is TGCGCCAGCATCGCAGCGGGAGGCTCCTACGAGCAGTACTTC. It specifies CASIAAGGSYEQYF.

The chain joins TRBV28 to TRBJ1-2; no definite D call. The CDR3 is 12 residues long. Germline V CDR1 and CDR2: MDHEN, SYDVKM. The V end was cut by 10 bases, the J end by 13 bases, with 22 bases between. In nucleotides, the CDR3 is TGTGCCACCACGAGGGCAGCAGCTGTTGGCACCTTC. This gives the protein CATTRAAAVGTF.

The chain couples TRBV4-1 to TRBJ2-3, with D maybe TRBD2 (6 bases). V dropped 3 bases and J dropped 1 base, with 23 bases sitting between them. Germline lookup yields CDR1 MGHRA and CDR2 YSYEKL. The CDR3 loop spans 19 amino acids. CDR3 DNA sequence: TGCGCCAGCAGCCACCGCCCGATTACTAGCTATTTGGGCACAGATACGCAGTATTTT. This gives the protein CASSHRPITSYLGTDTQYF.

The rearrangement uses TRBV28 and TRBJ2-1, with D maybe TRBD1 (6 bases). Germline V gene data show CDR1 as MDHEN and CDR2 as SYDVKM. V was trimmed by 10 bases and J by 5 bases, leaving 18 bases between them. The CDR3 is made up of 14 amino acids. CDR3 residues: CATLISDSNNEQFF. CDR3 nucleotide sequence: TGTGCCACCTTAATATCGGACAGTAACAATGAGCAGTTCTTC.

The CDR3 here is CASSQESMSGANVLTF. In DNA form, the CDR3 reads TGCGCCAGCAGCCAAGAATCCATGTCCGGGGCCAACGTCCTGACTTTC. The genes are TRBV4-1 and TRBJ2-6; no reliable D call. Germline CDR1 MGHRA, CDR2 YSYEKL. This CDR3 region has 16 residues. The V gene lost 0 bases and the J gene lost 4 bases, with 10 bases spanning the gap.

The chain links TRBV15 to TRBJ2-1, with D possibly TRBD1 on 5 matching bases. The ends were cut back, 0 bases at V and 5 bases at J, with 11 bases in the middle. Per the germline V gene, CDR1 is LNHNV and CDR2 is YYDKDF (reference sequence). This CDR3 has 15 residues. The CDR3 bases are TGTGCCACCAGCAGAGATTCCCAGGGTGACAATGAGCAGTTCTTC. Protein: CATSRDSQGDNEQFF.

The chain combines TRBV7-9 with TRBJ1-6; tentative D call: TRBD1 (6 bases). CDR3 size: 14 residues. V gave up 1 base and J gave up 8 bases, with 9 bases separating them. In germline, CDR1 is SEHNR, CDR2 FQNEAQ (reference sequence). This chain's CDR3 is CASSLGRGHSPLHF. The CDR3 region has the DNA TGTGCCAGCAGCTTAGGCAGGGGCCATTCACCCCTCCACTTT.

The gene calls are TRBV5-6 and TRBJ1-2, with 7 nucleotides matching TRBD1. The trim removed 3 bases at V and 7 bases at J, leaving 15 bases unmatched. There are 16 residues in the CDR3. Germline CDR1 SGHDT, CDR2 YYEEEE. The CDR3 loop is CASSSTDREDLGGYTF. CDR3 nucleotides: TGTGCCAGCAGCTCGACTGACAGGGAAGATCTGGGTGGCTACACCTTC.

CDR3 amino acids: CASSRGGTEAFF. The CDR3 bases are TGTGCCAGCTCAAGAGGGGGCACTGAAGCTTTCTTT. The rearrangement uses TRBV9 and TRBJ1-1; TRBD1 might be the D (6 bases). Germline CDR1 is SGDLS and CDR2 is YYNGEE. The CDR3 extends over 12 amino acids. With 7 bases removed from V and 4 bases from J, the gap between germline ends came to 11 bases.

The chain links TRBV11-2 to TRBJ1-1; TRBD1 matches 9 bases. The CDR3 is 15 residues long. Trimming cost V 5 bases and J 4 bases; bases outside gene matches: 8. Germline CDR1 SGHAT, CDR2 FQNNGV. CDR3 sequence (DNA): TGTGCCAGCAGCCAGATCACAGGGGGCCTCACTGAAGCTTTCTTT. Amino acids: CASSQITGGLTEAFF.

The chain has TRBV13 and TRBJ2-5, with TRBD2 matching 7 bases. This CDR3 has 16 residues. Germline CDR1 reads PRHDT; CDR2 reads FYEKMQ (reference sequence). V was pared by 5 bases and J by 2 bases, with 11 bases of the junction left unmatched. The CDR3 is CASSPNLAEGQETQYF. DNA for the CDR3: TGTGCCAGCAGCCCCAATCTAGCGGAAGGGCAAGAGACCCAGTACTTC.

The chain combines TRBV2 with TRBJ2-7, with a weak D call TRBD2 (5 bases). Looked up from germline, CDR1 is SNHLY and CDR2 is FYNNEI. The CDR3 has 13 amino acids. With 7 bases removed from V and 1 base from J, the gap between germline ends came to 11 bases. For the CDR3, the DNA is TGTGCCAGCATACGGGGAATGTCCTACGAGCAGTACTTC. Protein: CASIRGMSYEQYF.

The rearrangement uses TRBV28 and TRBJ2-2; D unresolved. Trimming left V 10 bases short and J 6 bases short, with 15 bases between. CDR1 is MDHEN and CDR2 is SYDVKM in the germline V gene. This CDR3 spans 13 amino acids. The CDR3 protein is CATRSLLAGELFF. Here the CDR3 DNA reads TGTGCCACACGGAGTCTGCTAGCCGGGGAGCTGTTTTTT.

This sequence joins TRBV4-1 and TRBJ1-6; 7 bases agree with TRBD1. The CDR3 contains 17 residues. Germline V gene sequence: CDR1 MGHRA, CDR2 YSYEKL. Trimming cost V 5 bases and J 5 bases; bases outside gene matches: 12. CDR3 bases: TGCGCCAGCAGCAAGGGGGTGCGCAGGGGGGATAATTCACCCCTCCACTTT. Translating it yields CASSKGVRRGDNSPLHF.

This chain's CDR3 is CASSLAGGSQPQHF. The CDR3 DNA reads as TGTGCCAGCAGCTTGGCCGGGGGTTCTCAGCCCCAGCATTTT. The gene calls are TRBV5-4 and TRBJ1-5, with a weak D call TRBD1 (5 bases). CDR3 length: 14 residues. Trimming removed 0 bases at V and 6 bases at J, with 10 bases between. Germline CDR1 reads SGHNT; CDR2 reads YYREEE (reference sequence).

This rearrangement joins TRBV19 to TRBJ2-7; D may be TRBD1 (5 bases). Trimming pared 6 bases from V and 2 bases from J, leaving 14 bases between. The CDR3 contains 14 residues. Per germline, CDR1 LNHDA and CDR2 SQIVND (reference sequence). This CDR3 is CASRIRAGTYEQYF. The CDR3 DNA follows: TGTGCCAGTAGGATCAGGGCAGGTACCTACGAGCAGTACTTC.

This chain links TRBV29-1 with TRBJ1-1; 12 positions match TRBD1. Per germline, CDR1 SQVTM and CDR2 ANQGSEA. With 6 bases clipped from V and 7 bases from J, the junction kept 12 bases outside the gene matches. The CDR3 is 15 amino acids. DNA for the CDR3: TGCAGCGTCGCTGGGACAGGGGGCCCTAATCGTGAAGCTTTCTTT. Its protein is CSVAGTGGPNREAFF.

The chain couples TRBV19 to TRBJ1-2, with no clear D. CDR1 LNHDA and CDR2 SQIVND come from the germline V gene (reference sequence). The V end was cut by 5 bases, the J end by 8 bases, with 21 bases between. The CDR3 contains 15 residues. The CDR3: CASSFFGTPRGGYTF. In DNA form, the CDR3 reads TGTGCCAGTAGTTTCTTTGGAACCCCCCGAGGAGGCTACACCTTC.

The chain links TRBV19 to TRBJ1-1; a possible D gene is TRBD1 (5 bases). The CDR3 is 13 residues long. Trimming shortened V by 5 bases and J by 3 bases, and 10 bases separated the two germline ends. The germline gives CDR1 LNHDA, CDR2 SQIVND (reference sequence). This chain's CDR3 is CASSFKGYTEAFF. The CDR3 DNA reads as TGTGCCAGTAGTTTTAAGGGGTACACTGAAGCTTTCTTT.

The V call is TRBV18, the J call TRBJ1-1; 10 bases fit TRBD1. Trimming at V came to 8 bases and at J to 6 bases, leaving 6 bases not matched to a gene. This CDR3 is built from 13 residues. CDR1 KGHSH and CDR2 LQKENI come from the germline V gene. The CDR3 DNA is TGTGCCAGCAAACCCGACAGGGGGCCTGAAGCTTTCTTT. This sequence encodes CASKPDRGPEAFF.